A selection of T cell receptor beta chains follows, all from one sample in a study of T cell changes during pregnancy in multiple sclerosis. Profiling relied on immunoSEQ multiplex PCR, and the TCRdb table lists in-frame clones only, not all of them. The sample has approximately 88,000 clones; 90% to 95% are singletons. Source: peripheral blood, taken in the second trimester of pregnancy. The source is a female donor with multiple sclerosis, enrolled in a pregnancy study. Each CDR3 is given with its conserved first and last residue. The D gene is left open where the match is weak. For some rows the clone size is stated as once, few or many, or as a class when expanded; others skip it.

J gene	D gene	V gene	clone size	CDR3 DNA	CDR3 protein
TRBJ2-1	TRBD2	TRBV11-3	.	TGTGCCAGCCCAACTAGCGGGAGGGGCAATGAGCAGTTCTTC	CASPTSGRGNEQFF
TRBJ2-7	TRBD1	TRBV19	.	TGTGCCAGTAGTACCGGTCACTCGACAGGGATAACGCGAGAGCAGTACTTC	CASSTGHSTGITREQYF
TRBJ2-3	.	TRBV15	.	TGTGCCACCAGCAGAGACATTTTTGCGGCTAGCACAGATACGCAGTATTTT	CATSRDIFAASTDTQYF
TRBJ1-5	TRBD1	TRBV10-3	.	TGTGCCATCAGTGAGTCGGGTCAGGGGGCGCGTCAGCCCCAGCATTTT	CAISESGQGARQPQHF
TRBJ2-3	TRBD2	TRBV7-3	.	TGTGCCAGCAGCCTCCTAAGTACTAGCGGGAGTTTTGCAGATACGCAGTATTTT	CASSLLSTSGSFADTQYF
TRBJ2-5	.	TRBV15	.	TGTGCCACCAGCCGCGTCCCGGAGACCCAGTACTTC	CATSRVPETQYF
TRBJ2-2	TRBD1	TRBV13	.	TGTGCCAGCAGCCCACCACTCCAGGGGGCGAACACCGGGGAGCTGTTTTTT	CASSPPLQGANTGELFF
TRBJ1-1	TRBD1	TRBV6-1	.	TGTGCCAGCAGTTCCCGAACAGGGGGCTCTGTAGCTTTCTTT	CASSSRTGGSVAFF
TRBJ1-5	.	TRBV7-8	.	TGTGCCAGCAGCTTAGGAGGTCCTCAGCCCCAGCATTTT	CASSLGGPQPQHF
TRBJ1-3	TRBD1	TRBV30	.	TGTGCCTGGAGCGAGGGACAGCCGATCTCTGGAAACACCATATATTTT	CAWSEGQPISGNTIYF
TRBJ2-7	.	TRBV6-1	.	TGTGCCAGCAGGGCAGAAACACAGTACTTC	CASRAETQYF
TRBJ2-1	TRBD2	TRBV7-6	.	TGTGCCAGCAGCCCGAGCGGGAGGGCCGAAAATGAGCAGTTCTTC	CASSPSGRAENEQFF
TRBJ2-3	.	TRBV27	.	TGTGCCAGCCTCACACCAAAGTACGGGACACCCGATTTAGCTAGCACAGATACGCAGTATTTT	CASLTPKYGTPDLASTDTQYF
TRBJ2-5	.	TRBV11-2	.	TGTGCCAGCAGCTCTCCACTAGAAGGTCTGAAGACCCAGTACTTC	CASSSPLEGLKTQYF
TRBJ2-1	.	TRBV2	few	TGTGCCATTATGCGGGACTACAATGAGCAGTTCTTC	CAIMRDYNEQFF
TRBJ2-1	TRBD1	TRBV5-6	once	TGTGCCAGCAGCCTAGAGGCCGGGACAGTTTACAATGAGCAGTTCTTC	CASSLEAGTVYNEQFF
TRBJ2-2	TRBD2	TRBV9	.	TGTGCCAGCAGCGGGGGGACTAGCGGGAAGGTCGACACCGGGGAGCTGTTTTTT	CASSGGTSGKVDTGELFF
TRBJ2-5	TRBD2	TRBV27	once	TGTGCCAGCAGTCCCCCTCCCGGGACTAGCGGGGTGTACCAAGAGACCCAGTACTTC	CASSPPPGTSGVYQETQYF
TRBJ2-7	.	TRBV5-1	.	TGCGCCAGCAAGAGGGAAAGGGAGCAGTACTTC	CASKREREQYF
TRBJ1-1	TRBD1	TRBV9	.	TGTGCCAGCAGCGCACAGGGGGAGGACACTGAAGCTTTCTTT	CASSAQGEDTEAFF
TRBJ2-7	TRBD2	TRBV2	.	TGTGCCAGCAGGGATAGCGGGAGGGCCTACTACGAGCAGTACTTC	CASRDSGRAYYEQYF
TRBJ2-1	TRBD1	TRBV7-8	.	TGTGCCAGCCGGGACAGCTCCTACAATGAGCAGTTCTTC	CASRDSSYNEQFF
TRBJ1-2	.	TRBV6-1	.	TGTGCCAGCAGTGAGGGCGCGAGCCATGAGGGCTACACCTTC	CASSEGASHEGYTF
TRBJ2-2	TRBD1	TRBV7-9	.	TGTGCCAGCAGAGAGCCGGGACAGGGATCCGGGGAGCTGTTTTTT	CASREPGQGSGELFF
TRBJ2-1	TRBD1	TRBV19	.	TGTGCCAGTAGCGGCGGGACAGGGTTCGACAATGAGCAGTTCTTC	CASSGGTGFDNEQFF
TRBJ2-7	.	TRBV2	once	TGTGCCAGCACACTCGGGAGCTCCTACGAGCAGTACTTC	CASTLGSSYEQYF
TRBJ2-7	.	TRBV7-2	.	TGTGCCAGCAGCCGATGGGGCGACTACGAGCAGTACTTC	CASSRWGDYEQYF
TRBJ2-1	.	TRBV9	.	TGTGCCAGCACCCAAGGATCGGGAAGGTTATACAATGAGCAGTTCTTC	CASTQGSGRLYNEQFF
TRBJ1-5	TRBD1	TRBV7-9	once	TGTGCCAGCAGCTTAGGACGACAGGGGTCCGGTGGGATTCATCAGCCCCAGCATTTT	CASSLGRQGSGGIHQPQHF
TRBJ2-5	.	TRBV7-9	.	TGTGCCAGCAGCTTCGCGCAGGGGACCCAGTACTTC	CASSFAQGTQYF
TRBJ2-7	TRBD1	TRBV5-1	.	TGCGCCAGCAGCAACCGCGGACAGGAGAGCTCCTACGAGCAGTACTTC	CASSNRGQESSYEQYF
TRBJ1-1	TRBD1	TRBV2	.	TGTGCCAGCAGTGAGCGGACAGGGTGGGAAGCTTTCTTT	CASSERTGWEAFF
TRBJ1-1	TRBD1	TRBV6-1	.	TGTGCCACCCAGACAGGGGGATTGATGAACACTGAAGCTTTCTTT	CATQTGGLMNTEAFF
TRBJ2-2	.	TRBV19	once	TGTGCCAGTAGTACTTTAGGGGGACCGAACACCGGGGAGCTGTTTTTT	CASSTLGGPNTGELFF
TRBJ1-3	.	TRBV30	.	TGTGCCGGGACCCGCTCTGGAAACACCATATATTTT	CAGTRSGNTIYF
TRBJ2-1	TRBD2	TRBV27	once	TGTGCCAGCAGCCTTCGGGGGGTCGAACACAATGAGCAGTTCTTC	CASSLRGVEHNEQFF
TRBJ1-1	TRBD1	TRBV7-2	.	TGTGCCAGCAGCCTCAGGGGGCTCGACACTGAAGCTTTCTTT	CASSLRGLDTEAFF
TRBJ2-7	TRBD2	TRBV6-5	.	TGTGCCAGCAGTTGGGGAGGGGTGGGCGAGCAGTACTTC	CASSWGGVGEQYF
TRBJ2-3	.	TRBV12-5	.	TGTGCTAGTGGTTTGGGGGCGGGCGAAACTAGCACAGATACGCAGTATTTT	CASGLGAGETSTDTQYF
TRBJ2-2	TRBD2	TRBV2	.	TGTGCCAGCCTAGCGGGAATTCGAACCGGGGAGCTGTTTTTT	CASLAGIRTGELFF
TRBJ2-3	TRBD1	TRBV6-1	.	TGTGCCAGCACCTTAGGACAGGGCCTCACAGATACGCAGTATTTT	CASTLGQGLTDTQYF
TRBJ2-3	TRBD1	TRBV27	.	TGTGCCAGCAGTTCCCCGACAGGGGGCTGGACAGATACGCAGTATTTT	CASSSPTGGWTDTQYF
TRBJ1-4	.	TRBV6-6	.	TGTGCCAGCAGTCAACGGGACGGGGGGTACGGTGAAAAACTGTTTTTT	CASSQRDGGYGEKLFF
TRBJ2-3	.	TRBV29-1	.	TGCAGCGTTGATAGGAGGTGGGATCACCGCACAGATACGCAGTATTTT	CSVDRRWDHRTDTQYF
TRBJ1-4	.	TRBV6-6	.	TGTGCCAGCAGTTTGGTCCAGGCTCCTAATGAAAAACTGTTTTTT	CASSLVQAPNEKLFF
TRBJ2-5	.	TRBV4-1	.	TGCGCCAGCAGCCAAGCCGGGACTCGACAAGAGACCCAGTACTTC	CASSQAGTRQETQYF
TRBJ1-1	TRBD1	TRBV5-1	.	TGCGCCAGCAGCCCCGGACAGGGTGCATACACTGAAGCTTTCTTT	CASSPGQGAYTEAFF
TRBJ2-1	.	TRBV19	.	TGTGCCAGTAGTAGGGGCCAGCGCCTAAGCTCCTACAATGAGCAGTTCTTC	CASSRGQRLSSYNEQFF
TRBJ1-2	.	TRBV7-2	.	TGTGCCAGCAGCCCTGGAGGACGGTACTATGGCTACACCTTC	CASSPGGRYYGYTF
TRBJ2-7	TRBD1	TRBV29-1	.	TGCAGCGCCCGGACGGACAGGGCCTACGAGCAGTACTTC	CSARTDRAYEQYF
TRBJ1-2	.	TRBV30	.	TGTGCCTGGAGTGTCTGGGGAGGCGGCTACACCTTC	CAWSVWGGGYTF
TRBJ2-3	TRBD2	TRBV5-1	.	TGCGCCAGCAGCTCTAGACTAGCGCGAAGCACAGATACGCAGTATTTT	CASSSRLARSTDTQYF
TRBJ2-7	TRBD2	TRBV4-1	.	TGCGCCAGCAGCCAAGTAACTAGCGGGTTTTACGAGCAGTACTTC	CASSQVTSGFYEQYF
TRBJ2-5	TRBD1	TRBV5-4	.	TGTGCCAGCAGCGCGACAGGGGCTTCGCGGGAGACCCAGTACTTC	CASSATGASRETQYF
TRBJ2-7	TRBD1	TRBV30	.	TGTGCCTGGGGGACAGGTAACTACGAGCAGTACTTC	CAWGTGNYEQYF
TRBJ1-5	.	TRBV6-5	few	TGTGCCAGCTCCGGCAGGGATAGCAATCAGCCCCAGCATTTT	CASSGRDSNQPQHF
TRBJ1-1	.	TRBV5-6	.	TGTGCCAGCAGCTTGCGATGGACAAACACTGAAGCTTTCTTT	CASSLRWTNTEAFF